This record concerns one T cell receptor beta chain sequence. What this receptor recognizes is not known. Within one base of it there is no much larger clone, and no base qualities were kept. The cohort comprised some 680 healthy bone marrow donors. At the time of sampling, all cohort members were nominally healthy, though unrecorded immune exposures were likely present. The donor tested CMV seronegative, placing the donor among the roughly 400 seronegative members of the cohort. Each donor provided a peripheral blood sample, and peripheral blood mononuclear cells were used for TCR beta sequencing. The Qiagen DNeasy Blood Extraction Kit was used to extract genomic DNA from the blood cell samples. The library relied on the immunoSEQ multiplex PCR assay. A mixture of 60 forward primers for TCR Vbeta segments and 13 reverse primers for TCR Jbeta segments was used in the multiplex PCR. A multiplex PCR assay on genomic DNA amplified the CDR3 region of rearranged TCR beta genes. On the Illumina HiSeq System, the amplified TCR beta libraries were sequenced as 87-base-pair reads. Turning to the authors' computational methods: A later analysis tallied around 87 million unique TCR beta chains across the 650 to 750 repertoires, and some 10 million of those chains were shared by two or more donors. To remove PCR and sequencing errors, raw reads were error-corrected and collapsed into unique sequences using a nearest-neighbor algorithm that merged closely related sequences. Alignment of CDR3 sequences to IMGT reference sequences was used to assign V, D and J gene segments. Each retained sequence needed at least a six-nucleotide match to both a V gene segment and a J gene segment. Rearrangements were called productive when the CDR3 lacked stop codons and stayed in frame with V and J; all others were non-productive. CDR3 was defined by IMGT convention, running from the second conserved V-encoded cysteine to the conserved J-encoded phenylalanine. Sequences without an unambiguous match to a single V gene segment were excluded from the earlier analysis of 587 of the donors. An earlier analysis of 450 to 650 of the donors called V segments functional above 56.7% productive rearrangements and segregating when the between-donor standard deviation exceeded 5%. A statistical classification framework was built for diagnosing cytomegalovirus status from the catalog of TCR beta chain sequences. V and J gene assignment, in a later analysis, came from comparing TCR nucleotide sequences with IMGT/GENE-DB human TR gene sequences. The TCRdist pipeline was used in a later analysis to assign CDR3 sequences and most-parsimonious VDJ recombination scenarios. In a later analysis, each TCR beta chain was defined by its CDR3 amino acid sequence together with its V-gene family, and reads without a unique V-gene family were excluded. As a way to deal with suspected cross-contamination and a sequencing artifact, a later analysis dropped 500 to 700 nucleotide sequences that were highly shared and had low generation probability. A later analysis calculated a clonal expansion index for each public chain from normalized within-repertoire ranks of inferred template counts. A later analysis computed generation probabilities with a VDJ recombination model fitted to out-of-frame rearrangements, and checked the results against IGoR. Hypergeometric tests were used in a later analysis to score TCR-TCR, TCR-HLA and TCR-CMV co-occurrence, with a repertoire-size bias correction applied to the TCR pairs. A later analysis estimated false discovery rates by permuting HLA or CMV assignments 20 times. In a later analysis, co-occurring TCRs were grouped using DBSCAN, and TCRdist sequence similarity was added for clustering within HLA-allele-positive subsets. Repertoires with fewer than 30,000 or more than 120,000 public chains were left out of co-occurrence clustering, as were about 5 repertoires with anomalous nucleotide sharing. As stored in TCRdb, this immuneACCESS dataset retains in-frame rearrangements with V and J assigned. A fraction of the clones does not appear; measured against another copy, unresolved V genes explain less than half of the discrepancy, and the remainder lacks a known reason. The V and J calls and the clone size are those of that table, but D and trimming were determined from the DNA. In this sample the table shows some 100,000 clones, around 84% of which occur a single time. The ten top clones hold 1.2% of the sample.

As encoded in the germline V gene, CDR1 is SGHDN while CDR2 is FVKESK. V lost 1 base and J lost 2 bases; the stretch between them is 12 bases long. The CDR3 starts with the cysteine, ends with the phenylalanine, and has 15 residues. The CDR3 DNA has 45 bases and is translated from base 1. The data originate from a study of cytomegalovirus exposure and HLA in healthy donors (dated by TCRdb to about 2017). Notes on the research overall: According to an earlier analysis of 450 to 650 of the donors, about 190 million T cells yielded some 120 million unique TCR beta sequences and approximately 300 Gb of sequence data. Among about 370 genotyped donors of the cohort, an average of approximately 220,000 unique TCR beta nucleotide sequences was sequenced per donor, of which about 19% were non-productive. Because of strong linkage in the cohort, roughly five DR-DQ haplotypes were treated as single units for association and clustering. Alongside the repertoire data, information on donor age, sex, ethnicity and CMV serostatus was compiled. The study used immunosequencing to profile the T cell repertoires of under 700 subjects and linked those repertoires to cytomegalovirus serostatus. An early release that covered more than 550 HLA-typed donors contained 300 to 350 gigabases of sequencing data and some 87 million unique TCR sequences. In a later genetic analysis, genome-wide SNP genotypes for about three fifths of the roughly 670 donors were used, and that subset was treated as a discovery cohort. The study aimed to test whether cataloging public T cell receptors could reveal signatures of past pathogen exposure. The study combined high-throughput TCR immunosequencing, statistical association of individual TCRs with disease status, and machine learning to predict cytomegalovirus infection status. In the later analysis, no new phenotypic data were used to find candidate immune exposures; instead, reliance was placed on TCR beta sequences and their occurrence across donors. In a later analysis, previously published TCR beta repertoires from about 640 donors were re-analyzed and high-resolution HLA genotyping was added so that TCR occurrence patterns could be studied. In addition to the first cohort of hundreds of subjects, a separate validation cohort of around 110 different subjects was used. Every repertoire in the discovery cohort had been generated on one and the same sequencing platform. Among the 398 genotyped donors, around 79% belonged to the genetic ancestry cluster associated with self-reported Caucasian donors. Typing coverage differed by locus: A, B, C, DRB1 and DQB1 were typed in about 620-640 donors, DQA1 in 522, DPA1 in 606, and DPB1 in 400 to 480. An earlier analysis of around 580 of the donors used high-throughput TCR beta sequencing to judge whether each TCR beta V gene segment behaved as functional or pseudogenic. Both class I and class II loci were covered by HLA typing, at four-digit resolution. The paper as a whole reports these results and caveats: A later genetic analysis reported fewer N-insertions in productive TCRs among donors in an Asian-associated ancestry cluster than the approximately 700-donor mean. This cohort had only TCR beta chains sequenced, and the lack of alpha or paired-chain data limited which features could be detected. Assigning TCR associations to individual alleles was difficult when HLA alleles, especially DR and DQ, strongly co-occurred. A later analysis found that most CMV-associated TCR beta chains appeared HLA-restricted, with HLA associations seemingly driven largely by CMV exposure. CMV serostatus was the only immune exposure information available for the cohort. In both the original and validation cohorts, the classifier was reported to diagnose cytomegalovirus status with high specificity and sensitivity. Some IMGT-functional V segments, including TRBV6-2 and TRBV6-3, could not be distinguished by the 87-base-pair reads and were therefore excluded. Presence/absence analyses assumed roughly uniform sequencing depth across donors, an assumption that may not hold. It was suggested by the authors that the approach could potentially be generalized to other disease states and immunological phenotypes. While some public TCRs were present in many individuals, most TCR sequences turned up only very rarely across donors. Because counts were too low, approximately 15 rarely observed V segments, including chromosome 9 orphons, were excluded from the earlier analysis of fewer than 650 of the donors. Broadly in line with IMGT annotations, most TCR beta V segments showed up in productive rearrangements about 87% or about 30% of the time in an earlier analysis of several hundred of the donors. In a later analysis, HLA-associated TCR beta chains were found to be more clonally expanded and to have lower generation probabilities than equally common non-associated chains. In a later analysis, TCR association rates were found to vary across HLA loci, with the most associated TCRs seen for DRB1 alleles and the fewest for HLA-C alleles. V-gene and J-gene trimming of TCR beta chains was associated with a missense DCLRE1C variant in a later genetic analysis, and the association was replicated in an independent cohort. Because some donors lacked HLA typing at each locus, the association tests relied only on the typed subset. At a false discovery rate of 0.05, a later analysis linked around 15,000 TCR beta sequences to specific HLA alleles. Correlated functional status among segregating V segments might reflect linkage disequilibrium, but an unknown experimental factor could not be ruled out. A later analysis reported that several top co-occurrence clusters appeared linked to parvovirus B19, influenza, CMV and Epstein-Barr virus. The study listed approximately 160 TCR beta chains as associated with cytomegalovirus. A further reported finding was that TCR beta sequences accurately predicted the HLA-A and HLA-B alleles for most subjects in the first cohort. A cluster of highly shared sequence variants was judged likely to be a technical artifact of the sequencing pipeline. In vitro tests confirmed that a few of the cytomegalovirus-associated TCR beta chains recognize cytomegalovirus antigens.

The sequence joins TRBV14 to TRBJ2-7, and TRBD1 may be the D gene, going by 6 matching bases. Sample: PBMCs. The clonotype was recovered from a woman aged 18-29 years in good health and CMV-seronegative. In nucleotide form, the sequence is TGTGCCAGCAGCCAAGGTCAGGGGCCCGCCTACGAGCAGTACTTC. Translated, this gives CASSQGQGPAYEQYF. With the portions outside the CDR3 filled from the reference TRBV14 and TRBJ2-7 genes, the complete variable region becomes EAGVTQFPSHSVIEKGQTVTLRCDPISGHDNLYWYRRVMGKEIKFLLHFVKESKQDESGMPNNRFLAERTGGTYSTLKVQPAELEDSGVYFCASSQGQGPAYEQYFGPGTRLTVT.